These 27 T cell receptor beta chains came from one sample sequenced in a study of T cell clones after liver transplantation. Produced via immunoSEQ multiplex PCR; TCRdb's table is partial and in-frame only. The sample shows 95,000 to 110,000 clones, around 80% of them seen only once. The sequencing here drew on CD4+ T cells from blood, taken around 44 months after liver transplant. The receptors shown here come from a human patient who received a liver transplant. Some of the T cells might come from the graft donor.

CDR3 nucleotides: TGTGCCAGCCAGGGGCGGGAGGCCGGGGGAGATACGCAGTATTTT. Its translation: CASQGREAGGDTQYF. The chain is built from TRBV2 and TRBJ2-3, with TRBD2 matching 8 bases. Germline CDR1 and CDR2: SNHLY and FYNNEI. CDR3 length: 15 residues. V was pared by 8 bases and J by 5 bases, with 12 bases of the junction left unmatched.

The chain joins TRBV10-3 to TRBJ2-3; tentative D call: TRBD1 (6 bases). Per the germline V gene, CDR1 is ENHRY and CDR2 is SYGVKD. Between the trimmed V and J ends, which lost 6 bases and 2 bases, there was a span of 15 bases. The CDR3 length is 15 residues. CDR3 nucleotide sequence: TGTGCCATCAGAAGAGAAACAGGGTCCACAGATACGCAGTATTTT. It translates to CAIRRETGSTDTQYF.

The chain recombines TRBV18 with TRBJ2-7; D unclear. V was clipped by 8 bases and J by 2 bases, with 16 bases between them. This CDR3 contains 14 residues. Per germline, CDR1 KGHSH and CDR2 LQKENI. Written as DNA, the CDR3 is TGTGCCAGCGCAAGGGTCGAAATCCCCTACGAGCAGTACTTC. Protein: CASARVEIPYEQYF.

This clone was recorded at least ten times. The chain has TRBV4-1 and TRBJ2-7, with a weak D call TRBD2 (5 bases). CDR1 and CDR2 from the germline V gene are MGHRA and YSYEKL. The CDR3 totals 17 residues. Trimming took 3 bases from V and 7 from J, leaving 25 bases between them. This CDR3 reads CASSHTNPGMHPGEQYF. The CDR3 DNA sequence: TGCGCCAGCAGCCATACAAACCCCGGAATGCATCCGGGGGAGCAGTACTTC.

V gene TRBV6-1 combines with J gene TRBJ2-7; no clear D. The CDR3 contains 12 residues. From germline, CDR1 is MNHNS and CDR2 SASEGT. DNA of the CDR3: TGTGGATCGGCCATCAACTCCTACGAGCAGTACTTC. Translation gives CGSAINSYEQYF.

The chain carries TRBV7-6 and TRBJ2-1, with 11 bases that match TRBD2. The CDR3 covers 18 residues. V shed 4 bases and J 1 base; nucleotides not matched to a gene: 9. Per the germline V gene, CDR1 is SGHVS and CDR2 is FNYEAQ. The CDR3 loop reads CASSSRASGGSSYNEQFF. CDR3 sequence (DNA): TGTGCCAGCAGCTCTCGAGCTAGCGGGGGGTCTTCCTACAATGAGCAGTTCTTC.

V is TRBV2 and J is TRBJ1-2, with no clear D. Trimming took 3 bases from V and 5 from J, leaving 19 bases between them. The CDR3 contains 16 residues. Per germline, CDR1 SNHLY and CDR2 FYNNEI. CDR3 protein: CASSELVVSSQYGYTF. The CDR3 DNA sequence: TGTGCCAGCAGTGAGCTAGTTGTGAGCAGCCAATATGGCTACACCTTC.

The chain has TRBV28 and TRBJ1-4; D is perhaps TRBD1 (6 bases). The V gene lost 6 bases and the J gene lost 6 bases, with 11 bases spanning the gap. Germline CDR1 MDHEN, CDR2 SYDVKM. There are 13 residues in the CDR3. In nucleotides, the CDR3 is TGTGCCAGCAGAACAGGGATTTATGAAAAACTGTTTTTT. This encodes CASRTGIYEKLFF.

Only one count was recorded for this clone. The CDR3: CASSARPGTQNYGYTF. In DNA, the CDR3 is TGTGCCAGCAGCGCGAGACCCGGGACGCAGAACTATGGCTACACCTTC. The chain carries TRBV5-5 and TRBJ1-2, with D possibly matching TRBD1 (5 bases). Germline V gene data show CDR1 as SGHKS and CDR2 as YYEKEE (reference sequence). The CDR3 runs to 16 residues. Trimming pared 4 bases from V and 2 bases from J, leaving 18 bases between.

The gene calls are TRBV27 and TRBJ2-1, with 15 nucleotides matching TRBD2. The germline V gene encodes CDR1 MNHEY and CDR2 SMNVEV (reference sequence). Unmatched junction bases numbered 11, after V lost 4 bases and J lost 7 bases. The CDR3 length is 18 residues. The CDR3 bases are TGTGCCAGCAGTTCTCCGGGACTAGCGGGAGGAGAACATAATGAGCAGTTCTTC. Translating it yields CASSSPGLAGGEHNEQFF.

The rearrangement joins TRBV7-2 to TRBJ1-3; the D gene is possibly TRBD1 (6 bases). Trimming removed 1 base from V and 0 bases from J, with 13 bases in between. There are 17 residues in the CDR3. Germline assignment: CDR1 SGHTA and CDR2 FQGNSA. The CDR3, as DNA: TGTGCCAGCAGCTTAGGGGGGCGGACGAGCTCTGGAAACACCATATATTTT. This sequence encodes CASSLGGRTSSGNTIYF.

V is TRBV6-5 and J is TRBJ2-3; D might be TRBD1 or TRBD2, each matching 5 bases. This CDR3 comprises 16 residues. V lost 0 bases and J 1 base, leaving 11 bases between the germline ends. CDR1 and CDR2 from the germline V gene are MNHEY and SVGAGI. DNA for the CDR3: TGTGCCAGCAGTTACTCGGGGACCCAAGGCACAGATACGCAGTATTTT. Protein: CASSYSGTQGTDTQYF.

The J gene is TRBJ1-1, the V gene TRBV5-1; D gene uncertain. This CDR3 is built from 14 residues. CDR1 is SGHRS and CDR2 is YFSETQ in the germline V gene. V was cut by 7 bases and J by 0 bases, with 13 bases left in between. The CDR3 DNA reads as TGCGCCAGCTGGTTGGAAGGGATGAACACTGAAGCTTTCTTT. Its translation: CASWLEGMNTEAFF.

CDR3 region: CASSSYTDSNQPQHF. The CDR3 nucleotides read TGTGCCAGCAGTTCCTACACAGATAGCAATCAGCCCCAGCATTTT. The rearrangement joins TRBV27 to TRBJ1-5; D gene unclear. Germline CDR1 reads MNHEY; CDR2 reads SMNVEV (reference sequence). The CDR3 extends over 15 amino acids. Trimming took off 4 bases at V and 0 bases at J, with 10 bases between the two ends.

V usage is TRBV2 and J usage is TRBJ1-1; D might be TRBD1 (5 bases). The CDR3 is made up of 13 amino acids. CDR1 and CDR2 (germline): SNHLY, FYNNEI. V gave up 6 bases and J gave up 1 base, with 9 bases separating them. The CDR3 protein is CASSRDWNTEAFF. CDR3 bases: TGTGCCAGCAGCCGGGACTGGAACACTGAAGCTTTCTTT.

In this sample, this clone turned up once. V gene TRBV7-7 combines with J gene TRBJ2-1; 13 bases match TRBD2. The ends lost 2 bases at V and 8 bases at J; junction bases unmatched: 6. The CDR3 extends over 16 amino acids. Germline V gene sequence: CDR1 SSHAT, CDR2 FNYEAQ (reference sequence). CDR3 residues: CASSLSLAGGGDEQFF. The CDR3 nucleotides read TGTGCCAGCAGCTTATCACTAGCGGGAGGGGGGGATGAGCAGTTCTTC.

In this sample, this clone turned up once. The chain is built from TRBV5-1 and TRBJ2-6; weak D call: TRBD2 (6 bases). The CDR3 loop spans 15 amino acids. V dropped 3 bases and J dropped 2 bases, with 9 bases sitting between them. Germline values: CDR1 SGHRS, CDR2 YFSETQ. CDR3 coding DNA: TGCGCCAGCAGCTCCCGACTAGCTGGGGCCAACGTCCTGACTTTC. It specifies CASSSRLAGANVLTF. The full variable domain, with the rest looked up from reference TRBV5-1 and TRBJ2-6, is KAGVTQTPRYLIKTRGQQVTLSCSPISGHRSVSWYQQTPGQGLQFLFEYFSETQRNKGNFPGRFSGRQFSNSRSEMNVSTLELGDSALYLCASSSRLAGANVLTFGAGSRLTVL.

This sequence joins TRBV18 and TRBJ1-6, with D tentatively TRBD1 (5 bases). The CDR3 totals 15 residues. Germline V gives CDR1 KGHSH, CDR2 LQKENI. V lost 4 bases and J 10 bases, leaving 17 bases between the germline ends. Here the CDR3 DNA reads TGTGCCAGCTCACTCGACCCGTCAGGGAGGTCACCCCTCCACTTT. Amino acid sequence: CASSLDPSGRSPLHF. Variable domain in full (rest from reference TRBV18 and TRBJ1-6): NAGVMQNPRHLVRRRGQEARLRCSPMKGHSHVYWYRQLPEEGLKFMVYLQKENIIDESGMPKERFSAEFPKEGPSILRIQQVVRGDSAAYFCASSLDPSGRSPLHFGNGTRLTVT.

The rearrangement links TRBV6-1 to TRBJ2-7, with 9 bases identical to TRBD1. Germline trimming cut 8 bases from V and 7 bases from J; bases unmatched to any gene: 12. Germline V gives CDR1 MNHNS, CDR2 SASEGT. The CDR3 loop spans 14 amino acids. The CDR3 DNA follows: TGTGCCAGCGGCCCCCGGGACAGGGCGGGGGAGCAGTACTTC. It encodes CASGPRDRAGEQYF.

The chain joins TRBV5-1 to TRBJ2-7, with unresolved D. Trimming cost V 0 bases and J 1 base, with 17 bases left between them. Germline loops: CDR1 SGHRS, CDR2 YFSETQ. The CDR3 consists of 17 residues. This CDR3 is CASSLGWMRLLSYEQYF. For the CDR3, the DNA is TGCGCCAGCAGCTTGGGGTGGATGCGTCTACTTTCCTACGAGCAGTACTTC.

This chain connects TRBV6-5 to TRBJ2-5; 10 nucleotides agree with TRBD1. Germline CDR1 and CDR2: MNHEY and SVGAGI. This CDR3 has 14 residues. Losses at the gene ends were 7 bases for V and 4 bases for J; bases not matched to a gene: 6. CDR3 in amino acids: CASTGQGGPETQYF. DNA of the CDR3: TGTGCCAGCACCGGACAGGGGGGGCCAGAGACCCAGTACTTC.

The gene calls are TRBV5-4 and TRBJ2-5; 8 bases align to TRBD1. Germline V gives CDR1 SGHNT, CDR2 YYREEE (reference sequence). V was pared by 1 base and J by 6 bases, with 5 bases of the junction left unmatched. The CDR3 is 14 residues long. The CDR3 region is CASSLTTGGKTQYF. The CDR3 nucleotides are TGTGCCAGCAGCTTGACAACAGGGGGGAAGACCCAGTACTTC. Combining the CDR3 with reference TRBV5-4 and TRBJ2-5 gives the whole variable domain ETGVTQSPTHLIKTRGQQVTLRCSSQSGHNTVSWYQQALGQGPQFIFQYYREEENGRGNFPPRFSGLQFPNYSSELNVNALELDDSALYLCASSLTTGGKTQYFGPGTRLLVL.

The V gene is TRBV6-5, the J gene TRBJ2-3; 7 positions agree with TRBD1. Germline V CDR1 and CDR2: MNHEY, SVGAGI. The CDR3 runs to 14 residues. The ends lost 6 bases at V and 3 bases at J; junction bases unmatched: 6. The CDR3 nucleotides read TGTGCCAGCAGCCTACAGGGGAGTACAGATACGCAGTATTTT. Its translation is CASSLQGSTDTQYF.

The J gene is TRBJ2-7, the V gene TRBV15; 10 nucleotides match TRBD2. The CDR3 totals 16 residues. Germline CDR1 is LNHNV and CDR2 is YYDKDF (reference sequence). Germline trimming cut 0 bases from V and 6 bases from J; bases unmatched to any gene: 8. CDR3 in DNA: TGTGCCACCAGCAGAGATACAGCGGGAGGGCTTCGCGAGCAGTACTTC. Residues: CATSRDTAGGLREQYF.

Points on this clone: A much larger clone differs by one base, so this may be a read error. CDR3 residues: CASSLGLQETQYF. The CDR3 nucleotides are TGTGCCAGCAGCTTGGGCCTTCAAGAGACCCAGTACTTC. The chain uses TRBV5-6 and TRBJ2-5, with D unresolved. The CDR3 spans 13 residues. Germline V gene sequence: CDR1 SGHDT, CDR2 YYEEEE. Trimming removed 0 bases from V and 2 bases from J, with 5 bases in between.

CDR3 in amino acids: CASSPGGGYTF. Written as DNA, the CDR3 is TGCGCCAGCAGCCCTGGGGGTGGCTACACCTTC. The chain recombines TRBV5-1 with TRBJ1-2; a possible D gene is TRBD1 (5 bases). CDR3 length equals 11 residues. The ends were cut back, 4 bases at V and 7 bases at J, with 8 bases in the middle. Germline CDR1 and CDR2: SGHRS and YFSETQ.

On this clone: Other DNA sequences in the same sample also yield this CDR3. The rearrangement uses TRBV29-1 and TRBJ2-2; the D gene is possibly TRBD1 (6 bases). Trimming shortened V by 5 bases and J by 2 bases, and 15 bases separated the two germline ends. The germline gives CDR1 SQVTM, CDR2 ANQGSEA. The CDR3 runs to 15 residues. The CDR3: CSVSGTSANTGELFF. The CDR3 nucleotides are TGCAGCGTTTCCGGGACATCAGCTAACACCGGGGAGCTGTTTTTT.